This T cell receptor beta chain was sequenced for a study of identical twins. TCRdb reprocessed the 5' RACE reads with MiXCR, giving one entry per CDR3 protein. The sample shows 690,000 or so distinct CDR3 sequences, over 8.5% of them seen only once. These same records also appear under a second study, on yellow fever vaccine responses in identical twins. That paper notes: Twins reportedly showed a vaccine T cell response that seemed partly convergent and partly personalized.

Sequencing was performed on PBMCs. The receptor was isolated from a woman between 18 and 30 years old in good health.

CDR3 sequence reads: CASIETGGADTQYF. The CDR3 DNA is TGCGCCAGCATCGAGACAGGGGGCGCAGATACGCAGTATTTT. The chain recombines TRBV5-1 with TRBJ2-3, with 10 bases lining up with TRBD1. This CDR3 has 14 residues. Trimming at V came to 6 bases and at J to 4 bases, leaving 5 bases not matched to a gene. Germline-derived CDR1 and CDR2 are SGHRS and YFSETQ.